Following are 12 T cell receptor beta chains from one sample sequenced in a study of cytomegalovirus exposure and HLA in healthy donors. This table comes from immunoSEQ multiplex PCR, and its TCRdb copy is limited to in-frame clones, with some not included. Of hundreds of thousands of clones listed, about nine tenths are singletons. Input material: PBMCs. Receptors originate from a woman under 30 in good health and CMV-seronegative.

This clone appeared once. The chain links TRBV6-1 to TRBJ1-2; D remains unclear. The length of the CDR3 is 13 residues. CDR1 and CDR2 (germline): MNHNS, SASEGT. Trimming removed 3 bases at V and 2 bases at J, with 7 bases between. This CDR3 is CASSDGLNYGYTF. Here the CDR3 DNA reads TGTGCCAGCAGTGACGGTCTCAACTATGGCTACACCTTC.

The V gene is TRBV6-5, the J gene TRBJ1-5; 10 bases agree with TRBD1. From germline, CDR1 is MNHEY and CDR2 SVGAGI. With 8 bases clipped from V and 5 bases from J, the junction kept 9 bases outside the gene matches. This CDR3 has 15 amino acids. CDR3 amino acids: CASARGTGVHQPQHF. The CDR3 coding sequence is TGTGCCAGCGCCCGGGGGACAGGGGTGCATCAGCCCCAGCATTTT.

The V and J genes are TRBV5-4 and TRBJ1-2, with 9 bases matching TRBD1. CDR1 SGHNT and CDR2 YYREEE come from the germline V gene (reference sequence). This CDR3 comprises 14 residues. V trimming: 0 bases; J trimming: 5 bases; junction bases outside the gene matches: 2. CDR3 region: CASSLDGQGYGYTF. In nucleotides, the CDR3 is TGTGCCAGCAGCTTGGACGGACAGGGGTATGGCTACACCTTC.

This chain connects TRBV27 to TRBJ2-5; perhaps TRBD1 as D (5 bases). The CDR3 contains 13 residues. Germline loops: CDR1 MNHEY, CDR2 SMNVEV (reference sequence). V lost 3 bases to trimming and J lost 1 base, with 6 bases between them. The CDR3 DNA is TGTGCCAGCAGTTTCGACAGCCAAGAGACCCAGTACTTC. It is translated as CASSFDSQETQYF.

V gene TRBV6-5 combines with J gene TRBJ1-4; D unclear. Germline V gene lookup returns CDR1 MNHEY and CDR2 SVGAGI. There are 16 residues in the CDR3. V lost 0 bases to trimming and J lost 0 bases, with 8 bases between them. CDR3 loop: CASSYSMGATNEKLFF. CDR3 nucleotides: TGTGCCAGCAGTTACTCGATGGGAGCAACTAATGAAAAACTGTTTTTT.

The gene calls are TRBV5-1 and TRBJ2-5; 12 bases fit TRBD1. This CDR3 region has 16 residues. CDR1 SGHRS and CDR2 YFSETQ come from the germline V gene. Trimming removed 0 bases from V and 5 bases from J; junction bases left unmatched: 5. CDR3 DNA sequence: TGCGCCAGCAGCTTGGGGGGACAGGGGGCTTTTGAGACCCAGTACTTC. Amino acids: CASSLGGQGAFETQYF.

The table lists this clone with a count of one. The chain links TRBV19 to TRBJ1-1; TRBD1 might be the D (5 bases). The CDR3 has 15 residues. Trimming left V 4 bases short and J 1 base short, with 13 bases between. CDR1 and CDR2 from the germline V gene are LNHDA and SQIVND (reference sequence). The CDR3 loop is CASSSRRGTNTEAFF. CDR3 DNA sequence: TGTGCCAGTAGTAGTAGAAGGGGTACGAACACTGAAGCTTTCTTT.

V and J are TRBV7-7 and TRBJ2-1; 10 nucleotides align to TRBD1. CDR1 is SSHAT, CDR2 FNYEAQ, per germline (reference sequence). Germline trimming cut 5 bases from V and 8 bases from J; bases unmatched to any gene: 18. The CDR3 length is 18 residues. CDR3 nucleotides: TGTGCCAGCAGCCAAGAGCTCGTTGGGACAGGGGATCCCCATGAGCAGTTCTTC. It is translated as CASSQELVGTGDPHEQFF.

The gene calls are TRBV9 and TRBJ2-1, with a weak D call TRBD2 (6 bases). Germline V gives CDR1 SGDLS, CDR2 YYNGEE. The CDR3 runs to 14 residues. V gave up 1 base and J gave up 8 bases, with 13 bases separating them. The CDR3 spells CASSVSPGGDEQFF. The DNA for the CDR3 is TGTGCCAGCAGCGTATCCCCAGGAGGGGATGAGCAGTTCTTC.

The V and J genes are TRBV27 and TRBJ2-6, with TRBD1 matching 7 bases. Germline V gene sequence: CDR1 MNHEY, CDR2 SMNVEV (reference sequence). The CDR3 is made up of 15 amino acids. Trimming cost V 6 bases and J 2 bases; bases outside gene matches: 4. The CDR3 here is CASSYTGAGANVLTF. The CDR3 region has the DNA TGTGCCAGCAGCTATACAGGGGCTGGGGCCAACGTCCTGACTTTC.

Notes on this clone: Other DNA sequences of this sample code for an identical CDR3. The chain is built from TRBV19 and TRBJ2-7; 7 nucleotides agree with TRBD1. Germline V gene data show CDR1 as LNHDA and CDR2 as SQIVND (reference sequence). Germline trimming cut 5 bases from V and 4 bases from J; bases unmatched to any gene: 5. The CDR3 covers 13 residues. The CDR3 is CASSPGQIYEQYF. DNA of the CDR3: TGTGCCAGTAGTCCGGGACAGATTTACGAGCAGTACTTC.

J is TRBJ2-3 and V is TRBV18; 9 bases are a match to TRBD2. V was clipped by 6 bases and J by 7 bases; unmatched bases: 17. The germline V gene encodes CDR1 KGHSH and CDR2 LQKENI. This CDR3 is built from 17 residues. CDR3 coding DNA: TGTGCCAGCTCGCTAAGCGGTGGCGGGAGGGCGTCAAATACGCAGTATTTT. It is translated as CASSLSGGGRASNTQYF.